This T cell receptor (beta chain) was captured by sequencing in a study of CD8 T cells in ankylosing spondylitis. Findings of the study overall: In peripheral blood, disease-linked CD8+ clones occurred at relatively low frequencies. Earlier reports found some motif variants in synovial fluid and blood in reactive arthritis. Matched synovial fluid from ankylosing spondylitis patients was reported to be enriched for disease-linked clones. What seemed typical of ankylosing spondylitis blood was a TCR beta motif built from roughly eight highly homologous variants.

Quantitative 5'-RACE with molecular barcodes was used to make the TCR beta libraries. In TCRdb, the 5' RACE reads were re-called with MiXCR into one record per CDR3 protein. The data show under 950,000 distinct CDR3 sequences, about 20% seen once. This clonotype has a handful of counts. The antigen is undetermined. The germline V and J ends were trimmed by 5 bases and 7 bases, with 23 bases remaining between them. Germline assignment: CDR1 PRHDT and CDR2 FYEKMQ (reference sequence). CDR3 length equals 16 residues. The sequence came from a male donor with ankylosing spondylitis. This chain joins TRBV13 and TRBJ2-5, with D tentatively TRBD1 or TRBD2 (5 bases each). Source material: blood, either unsorted or a sorted T cell fraction (not recorded which). The CDR3 is CASSPGTGDPVTTQYF. In DNA, the CDR3 is TGTGCCAGCAGCCCGGGGACCGGGGACCCGGTCACGACCCAGTACTTC.